This T cell receptor (beta chain) was retrieved from a study of T cells in Graves' hyperthyroidism and ophthalmopathy. RNA transcripts gave rise to amplified TCR beta CDR3 regions. TCR CDR3 underwent first-round RT-PCR with the HTBI primer set. MiXCR, run by TCRdb on the multiplex PCR reads, gives a single entry per CDR3 protein. The data show almost 500,000 distinct CDR3 sequences, with roughly 23% seen just once and around 54% held by the top ten. A word on this clonotype: The junction departs from the called germline gene at one end, perhaps through a read error.

The study included ophthalmopathy patients with Clinical Activity Score at least 3, NOSPECS grade at least 4 and duration under 3 months. The authors obtained PBMCs from roughly 10 ml of fresh peripheral blood. The clonotype comes from a woman in her 70s with Graves' ophthalmopathy. The sample consisted of blood.

In DNA, the CDR3 is TGCGCCAACAGCCCGACCGGAGACGCTGGCTACACCTTC. Its protein product is CANSPTGDAGYTF. The chain links TRBV5-1 to TRBJ1-2; no reliable D call. The germline V gene encodes CDR1 SGHRS and CDR2 YFSETQ. The CDR3 is 13 amino acids.